Listed below are T cell receptor beta chains from one sample, sequenced in a study of blood T cell repertoires in COVID-19. Profiling relied on immunoSEQ multiplex PCR, and the TCRdb table lists in-frame clones only, not all of them. Of a few hundred thousand clones listed, 70% to 90% are singletons. The sample was peripheral blood. All receptors come from a woman in her 70s with COVID-19, enrolled during active disease. Both conserved end residues are part of each CDR3. D genes are given only for firm matches. Rows give clone size only sometimes, using once, few, many, or a class for an expanded clone.

once	TRBV27	NA	TRBJ2-6	CASSRSTGSGANVLTF	TGTGCCAGCAGCCGAAGCACGGGATCTGGGGCCAACGTCCTGACTTTC
NA	TRBV6-5	TRBD2	TRBJ2-7	CASSRPQRELSEQYF	TGTGCCAGCTCCCGGCCCCAGCGGGAGCTTTCCGAGCAGTACTTC
NA	TRBV7-8	NA	TRBJ1-1	CASTAPTGRNTEAFF	TGTGCCAGCACCGCCCCCACGGGGAGGAACACTGAAGCTTTCTTT
once	TRBV5-1	TRBD2	TRBJ2-2	CASSLGTSGGAGNTGELFF	TGCGCCAGCAGCTTGGGGACTAGCGGGGGGGCCGGTAACACCGGGGAGCTGTTTTTT
NA	TRBV6-6	NA	TRBJ1-2	CASSFVHGYTF	TGTGCCAGCAGCTTTGTCCATGGCTACACCTTC
NA	TRBV6-6	TRBD2	TRBJ2-3	CASSRRLAGVQGPTDTQYF	TGTGCCAGCAGCCGACGACTAGCGGGGGTCCAGGGGCCCACAGATACGCAGTATTTT
once	TRBV4-1	TRBD1	TRBJ2-3	CASSQVPGQGGMVTQYF	TGCGCCAGCAGCCAAGTTCCCGGACAGGGGGGCATGGTCACGCAGTATTTT
few	TRBV4-3	TRBD1	TRBJ2-1	CASSQFADRSSYNEQFF	TGCGCCAGCAGCCAATTTGCGGACAGGAGCTCCTACAATGAGCAGTTCTTC
NA	TRBV6-5	NA	TRBJ1-2	CASRQAAVYGYTF	TGTGCCAGCCGACAGGCCGCGGTCTATGGCTACACCTTC
once	TRBV27	TRBD1	TRBJ1-6	CASSLWGTGASGKRSPLHF	TGTGCCAGCAGTTTATGGGGGACAGGGGCCAGTGGGAAAAGATCACCCCTCCACTTT
NA	TRBV10-3	TRBD1	TRBJ1-2	CAISDPWTGDRDGYTF	TGTGCCATCAGTGATCCCTGGACAGGGGATAGAGATGGCTACACCTTC
NA	TRBV10-3	NA	TRBJ1-2	CAISDGQGDGYTF	TGTGCCATCAGTGACGGGCAGGGTGATGGCTACACCTTC
many	TRBV19	TRBD1	TRBJ2-4	CASRPRQGQTKNIQYF	TGTGCCAGTAGACCCCGACAGGGGCAGACCAAAAACATTCAGTACTTC
NA	TRBV5-8	TRBD2	TRBJ2-2	CASSSSGINTGELFF	TGTGCCAGCAGCTCTAGCGGGATAAACACCGGGGAGCTGTTTTTT
NA	TRBV6-5	TRBD1	TRBJ1-6	CASTRGTGNSPLHF	TGTGCCAGCACCAGGGGGACAGGCAATTCACCCCTCCACTTT
once	TRBV7-2	TRBD1	TRBJ1-2	CASTTGTGNYGYTF	TGTGCCAGCACTACCGGGACAGGGAACTATGGCTACACCTTC
NA	TRBV29-1	NA	TRBJ1-5	CSVSNQPQHF	TGCAGCGTTTCAAATCAGCCCCAGCATTTT
NA	TRBV10-3	NA	TRBJ1-1	CAISRQINTEAFF	TGTGCCATCAGCCGACAGATTAACACTGAAGCTTTCTTT
NA	TRBV6-4	NA	TRBJ1-2	CASSGDRRGEDYGYTF	TGTGCCAGCAGTGGAGATCGGCGGGGCGAAGACTATGGCTACACCTTC
NA	TRBV7-2	TRBD1	TRBJ2-5	CASSLGGQGSETQYF	TGTGCCAGCAGCTTAGGGGGACAGGGGTCAGAGACCCAGTACTTC
NA	TRBV5-1	NA	TRBJ2-1	CASSLEGHLAYNEQFF	TGCGCCAGCAGCTTGGAGGGACACCTGGCCTACAATGAGCAGTTCTTC
NA	TRBV14	NA	TRBJ1-1	CASSQEGSWAEKPNTEAFF	TGTGCCAGCAGCCAAGAGGGTAGTTGGGCAGAGAAACCCAACACTGAAGCTTTCTTT
NA	TRBV19	TRBD1	TRBJ2-1	CATGRSQGAYNEQFF	TGTGCCACCGGCCGTTCGCAGGGGGCCTACAATGAGCAGTTCTTC
NA	TRBV6-5	NA	TRBJ1-4	CASAPLAGEKLFF	TGTGCCAGCGCCCCCCTGGCAGGAGAAAAACTGTTTTTT
NA	TRBV19	TRBD1	TRBJ1-1	CATTGGDTEAFF	TGTGCCACCACAGGGGGCGACACTGAAGCTTTCTTT
NA	TRBV5-4	TRBD1	TRBJ2-7	CASSPVGTGDYEQYF	TGTGCCAGCAGCCCTGTGGGGACAGGGGACTACGAGCAGTACTTC
once	TRBV3-1/TRBV3-2	NA	TRBJ1-5	CASSQDPRQPQHF	TGTGCCAGCAGCCAAGATCCTCGGCAGCCCCAGCATTTT
few	TRBV12-3/TRBV12-4	TRBD2	TRBJ2-7	CASSPGTSGEYF	TGTGCCAGCAGTCCCGGGACTAGCGGAGAGTACTTC
NA	TRBV5-4	TRBD1	TRBJ2-1	CASSPGLTPGQGASQFF	TGTGCCAGCAGCCCTGGGCTTACTCCCGGACAGGGGGCTTCGCAGTTCTTC
few	TRBV5-6	NA	TRBJ1-1	CASSSRGRNTEAFF	TGTGCCAGCAGCAGCAGGGGTCGAAACACTGAAGCTTTCTTT
NA	TRBV6-1	NA	TRBJ1-1	CASRPGQTNTEAFF	TGTGCCAGCAGGCCCGGACAGACAAACACTGAAGCTTTCTTT
NA	TRBV5-4	NA	TRBJ2-1	CASSRFLASQAYNEQFF	TGTGCCAGCAGCCGGTTCTTAGCGAGTCAAGCGTACAATGAGCAGTTCTTC
NA	TRBV7-8	NA	TRBJ2-7	CASSLQTGSYEQYF	TGTGCCAGCAGCTTACAAACAGGGTCCTACGAGCAGTACTTC
NA	TRBV24-1	NA	TRBJ1-1	CATSRNMGRGMNTEAFF	TGTGCCACCAGTCGAAATATGGGTCGGGGGATGAACACTGAAGCTTTCTTT
NA	TRBV5-1	NA	TRBJ1-3	CASSLAGGGGNTIYF	TGCGCCAGCAGCTTGGCAGGCGGGGGCGGAAACACCATATATTTT
NA	TRBV11-3	TRBD1	TRBJ1-3	CASSTRQGPRNTIYF	TGTGCCAGCAGCACCAGACAGGGACCTAGAAACACCATATATTTT
NA	TRBV7-2	TRBD2	TRBJ2-5	CASSFSQAGGRETQYF	TGTGCCAGCAGCTTCTCCCAAGCGGGGGGGCGAGAGACCCAGTACTTC
NA	TRBV7-2	NA	TRBJ1-4	CASSLFAQGEEKLFF	TGTGCCAGCAGCTTATTTGCCCAGGGCGAGGAAAAACTGTTTTTT
NA	TRBV2	TRBD2	TRBJ2-5	CASSELGSGNGETQYF	TGTGCCAGCAGTGAATTGGGTAGCGGGAATGGGGAGACCCAGTACTTC
once	TRBV25-1	NA	TRBJ1-1	CASKPFAARENTEAFF	TGTGCCAGCAAACCCTTTGCGGCCAGGGAAAACACTGAAGCTTTCTTT
NA	TRBV5-4	NA	TRBJ1-2	CASFREGPDYGYTF	TGTGCCAGCTTCCGGGAGGGGCCGGATTATGGCTACACCTTC
NA	TRBV19	TRBD1	TRBJ1-4	CASTLTGGFEKLFF	TGTGCCAGTACCTTGACAGGGGGCTTTGAAAAACTGTTTTTT
NA	TRBV5-1	TRBD1	TRBJ2-7	CASSLGQGATYEQYF	TGCGCCAGCAGCTTGGGCCAGGGGGCAACCTACGAGCAGTACTTC
NA	TRBV5-4	NA	TRBJ2-7	CASSFPGELYEQYF	TGTGCCAGCAGCTTTCCGGGAGAACTCTACGAGCAGTACTTC
NA	TRBV4-3	NA	TRBJ2-3	CASSQGTTTDTQYF	TGCGCCAGCAGCCAAGGGACTACCACAGATACGCAGTATTTT
NA	TRBV5-1	NA	TRBJ2-5	CASSLESQGGGETQYF	TGCGCCAGCAGCTTGGAATCGCAGGGGGGAGGAGAGACCCAGTACTTC
NA	TRBV29-1	TRBD1	TRBJ1-1	CSTRGTGYTEAFF	TGCAGCACGAGAGGGACAGGATACACTGAAGCTTTCTTT
NA	TRBV11-3	NA	TRBJ2-1	CASSLDSSEYNEQFF	TGTGCCAGCAGCTTAGACTCTAGCGAGTACAATGAGCAGTTCTTC
NA	TRBV9	NA	TRBJ2-1	CASRSSGYNEQFF	TGTGCCAGCAGGTCCAGCGGGTACAATGAGCAGTTCTTC
NA	TRBV4-2	TRBD2	TRBJ2-5	CASSPVGGYQETQYF	TGTGCCAGCAGCCCGGTGGGGGGGTACCAAGAGACCCAGTACTTC
NA	TRBV4-3	NA	TRBJ1-1	CASSRDRLNTEAFF	TGCGCCAGCAGCCGTGACAGGTTGAACACTGAAGCTTTCTTT
once	TRBV11-2	TRBD1	TRBJ1-6	CASSPRGQGRSRVHF	TGTGCCAGCAGCCCTAGGGGGCAGGGACGCTCAAGGGTCCACTTT
NA	TRBV6-6	TRBD1	TRBJ1-1	CASSGTGGNTEAFF	TGTGCCAGCAGTGGGACAGGGGGGAACACTGAAGCTTTCTTT
once	TRBV7-6	NA	TRBJ1-6	CASSSLRTAHNSPLHF	TGTGCCAGCAGCTCCCTAAGGACAGCCCATAATTCACCCCTCCACTTT
NA	TRBV7-2	TRBD2	TRBJ2-3	CASSLRSRIQRETDTQYF	TGTGCCAGCAGCTTGAGGTCGAGAATCCAGCGGGAGACAGATACGCAGTATTTT
NA	TRBV3-1/TRBV3-2	NA	TRBJ2-3	CASSRGDGRGRTDTQYF	TGTGCCAGCAGCCGCGGGGACGGGAGGGGGCGCACAGATACGCAGTATTTT
NA	TRBV2	NA	TRBJ1-1	CASRSRVNTEAFF	TGTGCCAGCCGTTCTCGGGTGAACACTGAAGCTTTCTTT